The 7 T cell receptor beta chains given below trace back to one sample, sequenced in a study of blood T cell repertoires in COVID-19. Some clones are missing from TCRdb's copy, which holds only in-frame ones; the method was immunoSEQ multiplex PCR. This sample yields 500,000 to 600,000 clones, of which roughly 91% are seen a single time; under 8.5% belongs to the top ten. Sequencing input: peripheral blood. The receptors come from a woman between 50 and 59 years old with COVID-19, enrolled during active disease.

The CDR3 protein is CASSPGGGVTDTQYF. In DNA, the CDR3 is TGTGCCAGCTCACCGGGAGGAGGGGTCACAGATACGCAGTATTTT. The V call is TRBV18, the J call TRBJ2-3; a weak D match, TRBD2 (6 bases). The germline V and J ends were trimmed by 3 bases and 2 bases, with 12 bases remaining between them. The germline V gene has CDR1 KGHSH and CDR2 LQKENI. The CDR3 extends over 15 amino acids.

The chain employs TRBV30 and TRBJ2-1; D is possibly TRBD1 (5 bases). This CDR3 is built from 12 residues. Per the germline V gene, CDR1 is GTSNPN and CDR2 is SVGIG (reference sequence). Trimming shortened V by 3 bases and J by 8 bases, and 11 bases separated the two germline ends. The CDR3 nucleotides read TGTGCCTGGAGCGCCCAGGGCCATGAGCAGTTCTTC. This sequence encodes CAWSAQGHEQFF.

As to this clone: At the DNA level, this CDR3 is encoded by other sequences in the same sample as well. The rearrangement links TRBV27 to TRBJ2-7; D is possibly TRBD2 (6 bases). The CDR3 runs to 12 residues. CDR1 and CDR2 (germline): MNHEY, SMNVEV (reference sequence). Trimming took 5 bases from V and 3 from J, leaving 8 bases between them. CDR3 protein: CASSLGGYEQYF. CDR3 bases: TGTGCCAGCAGTCTCGGGGGCTACGAGCAGTACTTC.

The chain employs TRBV6-1 and TRBJ1-1; unclear D gene. Germline CDR1 reads MNHNS; CDR2 reads SASEGT. Between the trimmed V and J ends, which lost 2 bases and 0 bases, there was a span of 10 bases. The CDR3 covers 15 residues. CDR3 nucleotides: TGTGCCAGCAGTGAACAGGCAGCCATGAACACTGAAGCTTTCTTT. This encodes CASSEQAAMNTEAFF.

The chain recombines TRBV6-2 or TRBV6-3 with TRBJ2-3; 9 nucleotides agree with TRBD1. The CDR3 is 18 residues long. The trim removed 4 bases at V and 3 bases at J, leaving 14 bases unmatched. The V gene's germline CDR1 is MNHEY and CDR2 SVGEGT. The CDR3 reads CASSSRDRVKGWTDTQYF. CDR3 nucleotide sequence: TGTGCCAGCAGTTCCCGGGACAGGGTGAAAGGTTGGACAGATACGCAGTATTTT.

In its sample, this clone was seen once. The chain employs TRBV11-3 and TRBJ2-7, with a possible D match to TRBD1 (6 bases). Germline V gene data show CDR1 as SGHNT and CDR2 as YENEEA. V gave up 5 bases and J gave up 5 bases, with 16 bases separating them. The CDR3 is 14 residues long. In DNA, the CDR3 is TGTGCCAGCAGCCCGGAAACAGGGTCCCACGAGCAGTACTTC. Its protein is CASSPETGSHEQYF.

The chain has TRBV4-1 and TRBJ2-5, with D maybe TRBD2 (5 bases). V lost 3 bases and J lost 4, with 12 bases in between. Germline assignment: CDR1 MGHRA and CDR2 YSYEKL. The CDR3 has 14 amino acids. CDR3 sequence reads: CASSHDSGRETQYF. The CDR3 DNA reads as TGCGCCAGCAGCCACGATTCGGGGAGAGAGACCCAGTACTTC.